A selection of T cell receptor beta chains follows, all from one sample in a study of OX40 agonist ivuxolimab in advanced cancers. Sequencing was performed with immunoSEQ multiplex PCR; in TCRdb, only in-frame clones are kept and a portion is missing. The profile shows 65,000 to 95,000 clones, around 80% of them singletons. Sequencing used CD4+ or CD8+ T cells sorted from blood, obtained in a trial of the OX40 agonist ivuxolimab. The receptors come from an adult with an advanced solid tumor such as melanoma, head and neck, liver or kidney cancer. The CDR3 runs from the conserved cysteine through the conserved F or W. Each record gives: J gene, clone size, D gene, CDR3 length, V gene, CDR3 DNA, CDR3 protein. The D gene is left open where the match is weak. Size values are once, few and many counts, or a class for expanded clones, and some rows have none.

>TRBJ2-5|.|TRBD2|17|TRBV9
TGTGCCAGCAGCCCTTCTGATTTTAGCGGGAGGCGAGAGACCCAGTACTTC
CASSPSDFSGRRETQYF
>TRBJ1-2|few|.|14|TRBV7-9
TGTGCCAGCAGCTTAGGCGAAGGGAACTATGGCTACACCTTC
CASSLGEGNYGYTF
>TRBJ1-1|.|.|14|TRBV28
TGTGCCAGCAGTTTGGGTTTGGGGGTCACTGAAGCTTTCTTT
CASSLGLGVTEAFF
>TRBJ1-2|.|.|14|TRBV10-3
TGTGCCATCAGTGCCCTACTGGGGAGCTATGGCTACACCTTC
CAISALLGSYGYTF
>TRBJ2-1|.|TRBD2|12|TRBV30
TGTGCCTGGGGACTAGCGGGAGGGGAGCAGTTCTTC
CAWGLAGGEQFF
>TRBJ1-4|.|TRBD1|17|TRBV19
TGTGCCAGTAGTCCAGGAACGGGACAGCTAAACAATGAAAAACTGTTTTTT
CASSPGTGQLNNEKLFF
>TRBJ1-2|.|.|14|TRBV5-4
TGTGCCAGCAGCCTATTACAGGATAACTATGGCTACACCTTC
CASSLLQDNYGYTF
>TRBJ1-1|.|.|14|TRBV28
TGTGCCAGCAGTCCTCATTCGGACAGCACTGAAGCTTTCTTT
CASSPHSDSTEAFF
>TRBJ1-2|.|TRBD1|15|TRBV6-1
TGTGCCAGCAGTGAAAGGACAGGGTATATTGATGGCTACACCTTC
CASSERTGYIDGYTF
>TRBJ1-1|.|.|14|TRBV6-6
TGTGCCAGCATCTCTTCGGGGGGGAACACTGAAGCTTTCTTT
CASISSGGNTEAFF
>TRBJ2-5|.|.|13|TRBV18
TGTGCCAGTGGATCGGGCCTGTCGGAGACCCAGTACTTC
CASGSGLSETQYF
>TRBJ1-3|.|.|14|TRBV19
TGTGCCAGTACCCTTGGACAGCTTGGAAACACCATATATTTT
CASTLGQLGNTIYF
>TRBJ1-1|.|.|15|TRBV10-3
TGTGCCATCAGTGGGTCAGAAAGGGGGAACACTGAAGCTTTCTTT
CAISGSERGNTEAFF
>TRBJ2-7|.|.|17|TRBV11-1
TGTGCCAGCAGCTTAGCGAATCCCGCCTCGGTTTCCTACGAGCAGTACTTC
CASSLANPASVSYEQYF
>TRBJ1-2|.|TRBD1|15|TRBV19
TGTGCCAGTAGTATAGCGACAGGGGGCGGATATGGCTACACCTTC
CASSIATGGGYGYTF
>TRBJ2-6|.|.|13|TRBV6-1
TGTGCCACACATATCTCTGGGGCCAACGTCCTGACTTTC
CATHISGANVLTF
>TRBJ2-3|.|TRBD2|14|TRBV2
TGTGCCAGCAGGGGGAATCCGGGGGGAGATACGCAGTATTTT
CASRGNPGGDTQYF
>TRBJ2-1|.|TRBD1|15|TRBV7-9
TGTGCCAGCAGCCAAGACGCAGGGGGAATGGGTGAGCAGTTCTTC
CASSQDAGGMGEQFF
>TRBJ1-3|.|.|14|TRBV18
TGTGCCAGCTCACCACGACAAACTGGAAACACCATATATTTT
CASSPRQTGNTIYF
>TRBJ1-5|.|.|16|TRBV10-1
TGCGCCAGCAGTGTTGACGGGGGATGGGGCAATCAGCCCCAGCATTTT
CASSVDGGWGNQPQHF
>TRBJ2-5|.|TRBD2|15|TRBV15
TGTGCCACCAGCAGAGATGGGACTAGTAAAGAGACCCAGTACTTC
CATSRDGTSKETQYF
>TRBJ1-2|few|.|14|TRBV6-1
TGTGCCAGCAGTGGGCAGGGGAGGAACTATGGCTACACCTTC
CASSGQGRNYGYTF
>TRBJ2-7|few|TRBD2|15|TRBV7-8
TGTGCCAGCAGCTTATCGCCTGGGACTACCTACGAGCAGTACTTC
CASSLSPGTTYEQYF
>TRBJ1-3|.|.|15|TRBV5-1
TGCGCCAGCAGCTCGGACACCCTATCTGGAAACACCATATATTTT
CASSSDTLSGNTIYF
>TRBJ1-6|.|.|16|TRBV30
TGTGCCTGGAAGGTTCGGGGCGGGTCCTATAATTCACCCCTCCACTTT
CAWKVRGGSYNSPLHF
>TRBJ1-1|.|.|14|TRBV6-6
TGTGCCTGCGCAGCTCTCAGGGGCGGCACTGAAGCTTTCTTT
CACAALRGGTEAFF
>TRBJ1-5|.|.|15|TRBV5-1
TGCGCCAGCAGCCTGGGTTCCGGGACGCTAGAGCCCCAGCATTTT
CASSLGSGTLEPQHF
>TRBJ1-6|.|.|15|TRBV5-4
TGTGCCAGCAGCTTGGAAATCGACGGCCGATCACCCCTCCACTTT
CASSLEIDGRSPLHF
>TRBJ2-6|.|.|15|TRBV6-1
TGTGCCAGCAGGGAAGGGGGGTCTGGGGCCAACGTCCTGACTTTC
CASREGGSGANVLTF
>TRBJ1-1|.|.|14|TRBV7-2
TGTGCCAGCAGCTTAGGGGGAACGGTGACTGAAGCTTTCTTT
CASSLGGTVTEAFF
>TRBJ1-5|.|.|13|TRBV19
TGTGCCAGTAGTATGACGGGGCGTGAGCCCCAGCATTTT
CASSMTGREPQHF
>TRBJ2-5|.|TRBD2|16|TRBV7-9
TGTGCCAGCAGCCCTCGGCCAGCGGGGAAACAAGAGACCCAGTACTTC
CASSPRPAGKQETQYF
>TRBJ1-6|.|.|16|TRBV4-1
TGCGCCAGCAGCCCGTTTTCTGCCGGGGGAAATTCACCCCTCCACTTT
CASSPFSAGGNSPLHF
>TRBJ2-2|once|.|14|TRBV27
TGTGCCAGCAGGAGGGACCGGGATACCGGGGAGCTGTTTTTT
CASRRDRDTGELFF
>TRBJ2-3|few|.|15|TRBV7-2
TGTGCCAGCAGCGCCCTAGCGACAACCATCAATACGCAGTATTTT
CASSALATTINTQYF
>TRBJ1-6|.|.|13|TRBV6-5
TGTGCCAGCAGTACCTCCTATAATTCACCCCTCCACTTT
CASSTSYNSPLHF